Included here is one TCR beta chain sequence, with context. The data originate from a study of blood T cell repertoires in COVID-19. Study at large: The United States, Italy and Spain provided the acute and convalescent COVID-19 samples.

Clones were sequenced by immunoSEQ multiplex PCR, and TCRdb holds only the in-frame ones, with some missing. The profile shows about 150,000 clones, 87% of them singletons. The source is a man aged 50 to 60 with active COVID-19. The sequencing sample was made of peripheral blood.

The CDR3 bases are TGTGCCAGCAGAACTCGGACACAGCTGAATTCACCCCTCCACTTT. Protein: CASRTRTQLNSPLHF. This chain links TRBV5-6 with TRBJ1-6; D is perhaps TRBD1 (5 bases). The V gene's germline CDR1 is SGHDT and CDR2 YYEEEE. The CDR3 spans 15 residues. Trimming shortened V by 5 bases and J by 7 bases, and 16 bases separated the two germline ends. Variable domain in full (rest from reference TRBV5-6 and TRBJ1-6): DAGVTQSPTHLIKTRGQQVTLRCSPKSGHDTVSWYQQALGQGPQFIFQYYEEEERQRGNFPDRFSGHQFPNYSSELNVNALLLGDSALYLCASRTRTQLNSPLHFGNGTRLTVT.